These T cell receptor beta chains were read from a single sample in a study of CD8 T cells in ankylosing spondylitis. TCRdb ran MiXCR on the 5' RACE reads and lists one entry per CDR3 protein. In the table there are about 320,000 distinct CDR3 sequences, 11% of which are singletons. Material: blood, either unsorted or a sorted T cell fraction (not recorded which). These receptors were obtained from a female donor with ankylosing spondylitis or in good health (not recorded which). The CDR3 runs from the conserved cysteine through the conserved F or W. D genes are given only for firm matches. Size values are once, few and many counts, or a class for expanded clones, and some rows have none.

CDR3aa	CDR3nt	j_gene	abundance	d_gene	v_gene
CAISVITGEQYF	TGTGCCATCAGTGTAATCACGGGCGAGCAGTACTTC	TRBJ2-7	many	NA	TRBV10-3
CASAIGRDGANYGYTF	TGTGCCAGCGCGATCGGGCGGGACGGCGCTAACTATGGCTACACCTTC	TRBJ1-2	many	NA	TRBV12-3/TRBV12-4
CASSGLTYNEQFF	TGTGCCAGCAGCGGACTGACCTACAATGAGCAGTTCTTC	TRBJ2-1	few	NA	TRBV7-2
CASRSDRTNTGELFF	TGTGCCAGCAGAAGCGATCGGACGAACACCGGGGAGCTGTTTTTT	TRBJ2-2	NA	NA	TRBV27
CASSTGQGLTEAFF	TGCGCCAGCAGCACGGGACAGGGCTTAACTGAAGCTTTCTTT	TRBJ1-1	many	TRBD1	TRBV5-1
CASTRDILTDTQYF	TGTGCCAGCACCCGGGACATTCTCACAGATACGCAGTATTTT	TRBJ2-3	many	NA	TRBV27
CASISLGQDKVNQPQHF	TGTGCCAGCATCTCCCTTGGTCAGGACAAGGTCAATCAGCCCCAGCATTTT	TRBJ1-5	many	NA	TRBV6-4
CSAGTSGPYNEQFF	TGCAGCGCTGGGACTAGCGGGCCCTACAATGAGCAGTTCTTC	TRBJ2-1	NA	TRBD2	TRBV29-1
CSSIIAESSYNEQFF	TGCAGCTCCATAATAGCGGAAAGCTCCTACAATGAGCAGTTCTTC	TRBJ2-1	many	NA	TRBV20-1
CSASLLARGTDTQYF	TGCAGTGCTTCCTTACTAGCGCGTGGCACAGATACGCAGTATTTT	TRBJ2-3	NA	TRBD2	TRBV20-1
CASSLWSSGGKYNEQFF	TGTGCCAGCAGTTTATGGTCATCGGGAGGGAAATACAATGAGCAGTTCTTC	TRBJ2-1	many	TRBD2	TRBV27
CASSDLGSQKGHHF	TGTGCCAGCAGTGATTTGGGCAGCCAAAAGGGTCATCATTTT	TRBJ1-5	many	NA	TRBV2
CASSQGRLDRTDTQYF	TGTGCCAGCAGCCAAGGCCGACTAGATAGGACAGATACGCAGTATTTT	TRBJ2-3	NA	NA	TRBV3-1
CASATKGGRNYGYTF	TGTGCCAGCGCCACAAAAGGGGGCCGGAACTATGGCTACACCTTC	TRBJ1-2	NA	TRBD1	TRBV5-6
CASSLSSTVSSYEQYF	TGTGCCAGCAGTTTATCGTCGACAGTAAGCTCCTACGAGCAGTACTTC	TRBJ2-7	NA	NA	TRBV27
CASSSSGGAVIGELFF	TGTGCCAGCAGCTCCTCGGGGGGAGCGGTTATCGGGGAGCTGTTTTTT	TRBJ2-2	many	TRBD2	TRBV7-9
CASSYFGTVNEQFF	TGTGCCAGCAGTTACTTTGGGACAGTCAATGAGCAGTTCTTC	TRBJ2-1	many	TRBD1	TRBV6-5
CSVTGDYGYTF	TGCAGCGTTACAGGGGACTATGGCTACACCTTC	TRBJ1-2	many	TRBD1	TRBV29-1
CASSLQGQGDYEQYF	TGTGCCAGCAGCTTACAAGGACAGGGGGACTACGAGCAGTACTTC	TRBJ2-7	NA	TRBD1	TRBV7-9
CASSLGLWTVSTDTQYF	TGTGCCAGCAGCTTAGGGTTGTGGACCGTGAGCACAGATACGCAGTATTTT	TRBJ2-3	few	NA	TRBV7-9
CASSSGLLSGNTIYF	TGCGCCAGCAGCTCTGGACTCCTCTCTGGAAACACCATATATTTT	TRBJ1-3	many	NA	TRBV5-1
CASSPLKSSYNSPLHF	TGTGCCAGCAGCCCCCTCAAGAGCTCCTATAATTCACCCCTCCACTTT	TRBJ1-6	few	NA	TRBV6-2/TRBV6-3
CSAARVVVRETQYF	TGCAGTGCTGCGAGAGTGGTAGTACGAGAGACCCAGTACTTC	TRBJ2-5	many	NA	TRBV20-1
CSVEDRRGEQYF	TGCAGCGTTGAAGACCGACGGGGAGAGCAGTACTTC	TRBJ2-7	many	NA	TRBV29-1
CASSRAAGNTGELFF	TGTGCCAGCAGCCGGGCCGCCGGGAACACCGGGGAGCTGTTTTTT	TRBJ2-2	many	NA	TRBV12-3/TRBV12-4
CASISMQDGTDTQYF	TGTGCCAGTATTTCTATGCAGGACGGCACAGATACGCAGTATTTT	TRBJ2-3	NA	NA	TRBV19
CAISGGGAKNIQYF	TGTGCCATCAGTGGGGGGGGAGCCAAAAACATTCAGTACTTC	TRBJ2-4	many	TRBD2	TRBV10-3
CSVAGGVGIQYF	TGCAGCGTGGCAGGGGGCGTAGGCATTCAGTACTTC	TRBJ2-4	many	TRBD1	TRBV29-1
CATSDETGRGRFF	TGTGCCACCAGTGATGAGACGGGCAGGGGTCGGTTCTTC	TRBJ2-1	many	NA	TRBV24-1
CSAKRLEVASGTQYF	TGCAGTGCTAAACGACTAGAGGTAGCGTCTGGGACCCAGTACTTC	TRBJ2-5	many	NA	TRBV20-1
CSVAPSGGNTEAFF	TGCAGCGTTGCCCCATCAGGGGGGAACACTGAAGCTTTCTTT	TRBJ1-1	many	TRBD1	TRBV29-1
CSARRGGDTQYF	TGCAGTGCTCGGCGAGGGGGAGATACGCAGTATTTT	TRBJ2-3	NA	NA	TRBV20-1
CSARATGGSSYNEQFF	TGCAGTGCTAGGGCTACGGGGGGGTCATCATACAATGAGCAGTTCTTC	TRBJ2-1	few	TRBD2	TRBV20-1
CASSSRQTETQYF	TGTGCCAGCAGCTCCAGACAGACGGAGACCCAGTACTTC	TRBJ2-5	few	NA	TRBV9
CAISGGILSGNTIYF	TGTGCCATCAGTGGGGGGATTCTCTCTGGAAACACCATATATTTT	TRBJ1-3	medium-sized	NA	TRBV10-3
CASSIPGRLVYNEQFF	TGTGCCAGTAGTATCCCCGGGAGGTTGGTCTACAATGAGCAGTTCTTC	TRBJ2-1	few	TRBD2	TRBV19
CASSQHFAGTLDQETQYF	TGCGCCAGCAGCCAACATTTTGCCGGGACACTCGACCAAGAGACCCAGTACTTC	TRBJ2-5	NA	NA	TRBV4-1